The 26 T cell receptor beta chains below all came from one sample that was sequenced in a study of technical replicates of blood from several donors. Sequencing used immunoSEQ multiplex PCR; TCRdb keeps in-frame clones, though not all of them. Of 70,000 to 85,000 clones listed, roughly nine tenths are singletons. Sequenced: T cells isolated from PBMCs. These receptors all stem from a human donor in good health.

This chain uses TRBV25-1 with TRBJ2-1; D perhaps matches TRBD2 (5 bases). CDR1 and CDR2 (germline): MGHDK, SYGVNS. This CDR3 region has 13 residues. The V gene lost 6 bases and the J gene lost 10 bases, with 16 bases spanning the gap. The CDR3 loop is CASSVLLALEQFF. The CDR3 coding sequence is TGTGCCAGCAGCGTCCTCTTAGCGTTAGAGCAGTTCTTC.

This clone was counted once. As DNA, the CDR3 is TGTGCCAGCTCACCTGCCGGTAATCAGCCCCAGCATTTT. It encodes CASSPAGNQPQHF. V and J are TRBV18 and TRBJ1-5; no clear D. The germline V and J ends were trimmed by 3 bases and 4 bases, with 7 bases remaining between them. Per the germline V gene, CDR1 is KGHSH and CDR2 is LQKENI. The CDR3 has 13 residues.

J is TRBJ2-3 and V is TRBV2; no definite D call. Germline V gene sequence: CDR1 SNHLY, CDR2 FYNNEI. V lost 8 bases and J lost 0, with 21 bases in between. The length of the CDR3 is 17 residues. Here the CDR3 DNA reads TGTGCCAGCCAGAGGTCCGAACTCATTCCTAGCACAGATACGCAGTATTTT. As protein: CASQRSELIPSTDTQYF.

The rearrangement joins TRBV27 to TRBJ2-7; D may be TRBD2 (5 bases). Germline CDR1 MNHEY, CDR2 SMNVEV (reference sequence). V lost 2 bases and J 4 bases, leaving 15 bases between the germline ends. The CDR3 extends over 15 amino acids. The CDR3 sequence is CASSLPREGKYEQYF. The DNA of the CDR3 is TGTGCCAGCAGTTTACCCCGTGAGGGAAAATACGAGCAGTACTTC.

This chain joins TRBV6-4 and TRBJ2-5, with TRBD2 matching 11 bases. The V gene end was trimmed by 4 bases and the J gene end by 4 bases; junction bases not matched to a gene: 5. The CDR3 loop spans 15 amino acids. From germline, CDR1 is MRHNA and CDR2 SNTAGT. The CDR3 is CASSAGTSGGETQYF. CDR3 nucleotides: TGTGCCAGCAGTGCCGGGACTAGCGGAGGAGAGACCCAGTACTTC.

The chain carries TRBV11-1 and TRBJ1-1; perhaps TRBD1 as D (6 bases). The germline V and J ends were trimmed by 5 bases and 0 bases, with 13 bases remaining between them. This CDR3 is built from 15 residues. Per germline, CDR1 SGHAT and CDR2 FQDESV (reference sequence). Here the CDR3 reads CASSPRTAVNTEAFF. Here the CDR3 DNA reads TGTGCCAGCAGCCCGCGGACAGCAGTGAACACTGAAGCTTTCTTT.

The chain is built from TRBV30 and TRBJ1-6; possible D gene TRBD1, 6 bases. This CDR3 is built from 14 residues. V was trimmed by 5 bases and J by 10 bases, leaving 18 bases between them. Germline V CDR1 and CDR2: GTSNPN, SVGIG (reference sequence). CDR3 nucleotide sequence: TGTGCCTGGGCACTACAGGGTTCGAGCTCACCCCTCCACTTT. Protein sequence: CAWALQGSSSPLHF. The variable domain in full, with the rest retrieved from reference TRBV30 and TRBJ1-6, is SQTIHQWPATLVQPVGSPLSLECTVEGTSNPNLYWYRQAAGRGLQLLFYSVGIGQISSEVPQNLSASRPQDRQFILSSKKLLLSDSGFYLCAWALQGSSSPLHFGNGTRLTVT.

The chain is built from TRBV9 and TRBJ2-2; 10 bases match TRBD1. This CDR3 region has 17 residues. Germline CDR1 SGDLS, CDR2 YYNGEE. The V and J ends lost 2 bases and 5 bases, in that order; junction bases with no gene match: 9. The CDR3 DNA sequence: TGTGCCAGCAGCGTCGCCGGGACAGGGGCACCGACCGGGGAGCTGTTTTTT. Amino acids: CASSVAGTGAPTGELFF.

The gene calls are TRBV5-1 and TRBJ2-7; TRBD2 aligns across 10 bases. Germline V lookup: CDR1 SGHRS, CDR2 YFSETQ. The length of the CDR3 is 17 residues. Trimming at V came to 0 bases and at J to 6 bases, leaving 12 bases not matched to a gene. This chain's CDR3 is CASSLVKREGRRGEQYF. DNA for the CDR3: TGCGCCAGCAGCTTGGTGAAGCGGGAGGGCCGGCGCGGCGAGCAGTACTTC.

The chain uses TRBV10-1 and TRBJ2-1, with a tentative D call TRBD2 (6 bases). Trimming pared 4 bases from V and 4 bases from J, leaving 11 bases between. This CDR3 region has 14 residues. CDR1 WNHNN and CDR2 SYGVQD come from the germline V gene (reference sequence). The DNA for the CDR3 is TGCGCCAGCAGTGGTCCGGGACTGTACAATGAGCAGTTCTTC. Translating gives CASSGPGLYNEQFF.

The rearrangement joins TRBV5-1 to TRBJ2-5, with D possibly matching TRBD1 (5 bases). This CDR3 region has 14 residues. V lost 6 bases, J lost 1 base, and 13 bases lay in between. The germline V gene encodes CDR1 SGHRS and CDR2 YFSETQ. For the CDR3, the DNA is TGCGCCAGCACCACAGGACGGACCCAAGAGACCCAGTACTTC. It translates to CASTTGRTQETQYF.

This chain joins TRBV2 and TRBJ2-3; 16 nucleotides align to TRBD2. CDR1 is SNHLY, CDR2 FYNNEI, per germline. The CDR3 covers 18 residues. The junction had 9 bases not matched to a gene; V was cut back by 5 bases and J by 4 bases. The CDR3: CASSNPGLAGGSADTQYF. The CDR3 DNA is TGTGCCAGCAGTAACCCGGGACTAGCGGGAGGGTCGGCAGATACGCAGTATTTT.

The chain joins TRBV4-2 to TRBJ2-5, with D maybe TRBD2 (6 bases). The V end was cut by 3 bases, the J end by 0 bases, with 14 bases between. The CDR3 covers 16 residues. Germline V gene sequence: CDR1 LGHNA, CDR2 YNFKEQ. The CDR3: CASSHIAEIDQETQYF. CDR3 nucleotides: TGTGCCAGCAGCCATATAGCGGAGATCGACCAAGAGACCCAGTACTTC.

This chain connects TRBV4-1 to TRBJ2-1, with D maybe TRBD2 (5 bases). The CDR3 is 14 residues long. Germline-derived CDR1 and CDR2 are MGHRA and YSYEKL. Trimming shortened V by 6 bases and J by 4 bases, and 13 bases separated the two germline ends. CDR3 amino acids: CASSFSGKYNEQFF. The CDR3 DNA is TGCGCCAGCAGTTTCAGCGGAAAGTACAATGAGCAGTTCTTC.

CDR3 sequence reads: CASSSLDRGHEQYF. CDR3 bases: TGTGCCAGCAGTTCTCTGGACAGGGGGCACGAGCAGTACTTC. This sequence joins TRBV27 and TRBJ2-7; 11 nucleotides line up with TRBD1. V was clipped by 4 bases and J by 5 bases; unmatched bases: 4. CDR1 and CDR2 from the germline V gene are MNHEY and SMNVEV (reference sequence). The CDR3 has 14 residues.

This chain links TRBV10-2 with TRBJ1-3; possible D gene TRBD1, 6 bases. Germline lookup yields CDR1 WSHSY and CDR2 SAAADI. CDR3 length equals 16 residues. V dropped 7 bases and J dropped 2 bases, with 18 bases sitting between them. The chain's CDR3 is CASTPFRGAPGNTIYF. The CDR3 coding sequence is TGCGCCAGCACCCCCTTTCGGGGGGCGCCTGGAAACACCATATATTTT.

The chain has TRBV29-1 and TRBJ2-7, with a tentative D call TRBD1 (6 bases). The V gene lost 3 bases and the J gene lost 4 bases, with 13 bases spanning the gap. Germline assignment: CDR1 SQVTM and CDR2 ANQGSEA. CDR3 length: 13 residues. The chain's CDR3 is CSVDGRGGYEQYF. Written as DNA, the CDR3 is TGCAGCGTTGATGGCAGGGGCGGGTACGAGCAGTACTTC.

V is TRBV19 and J is TRBJ2-3; 7 bases match TRBD1. Germline trimming cut 0 bases from V and 4 bases from J; bases unmatched to any gene: 4. Germline CDR1 is LNHDA and CDR2 is SQIVND (reference sequence). The CDR3 has 15 residues. CDR3 amino acids: CASSIDHRGSDTQYF. CDR3 nucleotide sequence: TGTGCCAGTAGTATAGATCACAGGGGATCAGATACGCAGTATTTT. Together with reference TRBV19 and TRBJ2-3, the CDR3 gives the full variable domain: DGGITQSPKYLFRKEGQNVTLSCEQNLNHDAMYWYRQDPGQGLRLIYYSQIVNDFQKGDIAEGYSVSREKKESFPLTVTSAQKNPTAFYLCASSIDHRGSDTQYFGPGTRLTVL.

The J gene is TRBJ2-3, the V gene TRBV4-2; 10 nucleotides match TRBD2. Germline-derived CDR1 and CDR2 are LGHNA and YNFKEQ. With 0 bases clipped from V and 6 bases from J, the junction kept 9 bases outside the gene matches. The CDR3 totals 17 residues. DNA of the CDR3: TGTGCCAGCAGCCAAGATCATCCTAGCGGGGGAGGCGATACGCAGTATTTT. Translating gives CASSQDHPSGGGDTQYF.

The V call is TRBV6-5, the J call TRBJ1-1, with a tentative D call TRBD1 (6 bases). Trimming shortened V by 6 bases and J by 6 bases, and 17 bases separated the two germline ends. The CDR3 covers 14 residues. Germline V gene lookup returns CDR1 MNHEY and CDR2 SVGAGI. The CDR3 loop reads CASRSTGVISEAFF. CDR3 coding DNA: TGTGCCAGCAGATCGACAGGAGTAATCTCTGAAGCTTTCTTT.

The chain couples TRBV10-3 to TRBJ2-2; 8 bases agree with TRBD2. Germline-derived CDR1 and CDR2 are ENHRY and SYGVKD. J was trimmed by 6 bases and V by 8 bases; bases with no gene match: 5. This CDR3 contains 13 residues. The CDR3 sequence: CAIGWREAGELFF. CDR3 bases: TGTGCCATCGGATGGCGGGAGGCCGGGGAGCTGTTTTTT.

The V gene is TRBV7-6, the J gene TRBJ1-5; unclear D gene. Trimming pared 1 base from V and 7 bases from J, leaving 11 bases between. There are 14 residues in the CDR3. The germline gives CDR1 SGHVS, CDR2 FNYEAQ. The CDR3 region has the DNA TGTGCCAGCAGCTTAGGTTGGGGAGGGCAGCCCCAGCATTTT. Its protein product is CASSLGWGGQPQHF. Drawing the rest from reference TRBV7-6 and TRBJ1-5, the complete variable domain is GAGVSQSPRYKVTKRGQDVALRCDPISGHVSLYWYRQALGQGPEFLTYFNYEAQQDKSGLPNDRFSAERPEGSISTLTIQRTEQRDSAMYRCASSLGWGGQPQHFGDGTRLSIL.

This rearrangement joins TRBV4-1 to TRBJ1-5, with 8 bases fitting TRBD1. Trimming removed 0 bases from V and 6 bases from J; junction bases left unmatched: 7. CDR3 length: 16 amino acids. In germline, CDR1 is MGHRA, CDR2 YSYEKL. CDR3 nucleotide sequence: TGCGCCAGCAGCCAAGATGGTGGCAGGGGGCTTCAGCCCCAGCATTTT. Protein product: CASSQDGGRGLQPQHF.

This rearrangement joins TRBV21-1 to TRBJ2-5; the table calls TRBD1, which could not be checked here. TRBV21-1 is an annotated pseudogene. The CDR3 runs to 17 residues. The DNA of the CDR3 is TGTGCCAGCAGCGAGAAGCACATTGGCAGGGAACAAGAGACCCAGTACTTC. Encoded protein: CASSEKHIGREQETQYF.

This clone appeared once. The CDR3 sequence is CASSRSQETQYF. CDR3 in DNA: TGTGCCAGCAGTCGCAGCCAAGAGACCCAGTACTTC. The chain recombines TRBV28 with TRBJ2-5; D not certain. V was shortened by 5 bases and J by 1 base, with 5 bases between the two germline ends. The CDR3 contains 12 residues. Germline V gene sequence: CDR1 MDHEN, CDR2 SYDVKM.

This chain connects TRBV2 to TRBJ2-3; 11 nucleotides match TRBD1. Trimming cost V 6 bases and J 5 bases; bases outside gene matches: 7. The CDR3 runs 15 residues. The germline V gene encodes CDR1 SNHLY and CDR2 FYNNEI. CDR3 bases: TGTGCCAGCAGACCGGGACAGGGGGGGGGAGATACGCAGTATTTT. Residues: CASRPGQGGGDTQYF.